This TCR beta chain emerged from a study of blood T cell repertoires in COVID-19. Across the whole study: The samples span acute and convalescent COVID-19 from the United States, Italy and Spain.

Profiled with immunoSEQ multiplex PCR; TCRdb holds only in-frame clones, not every one. Of 30,000 to 40,000 clones in the sample, 70% to 80% were seen once. In germline, CDR1 is SGHRS, CDR2 YFSETQ. This CDR3 is built from 16 residues. J gave up 2 bases and V 4 bases, and 8 bases lay outside the gene matches. The receptor's source is a woman aged 55 to 70 with acute or convalescent COVID-19. The source material was peripheral blood. The chain is built from TRBV5-1 and TRBJ1-2, with 10 bases that match TRBD1. The CDR3 is CASSQAPGQGNYGYTF. The DNA for the CDR3 is TGCGCCAGCAGCCAAGCGCCGGGACAGGGGAACTATGGCTACACCTTC.